What follows are 6 T cell receptor beta chains derived from one specimen sequenced in a study of T-cell reconstitution after alpha-beta-depleted transplantation in children. The authors prepared the TCRbeta library with unique molecular identifiers. From the PCR reads, TCRdb called clonotypes with MiXCR, one entry per CDR3 protein. The table lists 200,000 to 250,000 distinct CDR3 sequences, around 12% of them singletons. The source was PBMCs from the stem cell graft donor, collected from the stem cell graft. The receptors were gathered from a human donor who donated a stem cell graft to a child with acute lymphoblastic leukemia.

This clonotype was seen ten or more times. The chain has TRBV9 and TRBJ2-1; D gene uncertain. CDR3 length equals 12 residues. V was pared by 1 base and J by 7 bases, with 6 bases between. Germline CDR1 SGDLS, CDR2 YYNGEE. CDR3 DNA: TGTGCCAGCAGCGTATATTCTAATGAGCAGTTCTTC. Protein sequence: CASSVYSNEQFF. Filled out from reference TRBV9 and TRBJ2-1, the complete variable domain reads DSGVTQTPKHLITATGQRVTLRCSPRSGDLSVYWYQQSLDQGLQFLIQYYNGEERAKGNILERFSAQQFPDLHSELNLSSLELGDSALYFCASSVYSNEQFFGPGTRLTVL.

This clonotype was picked up a small number of times. This rearrangement joins TRBV7-3 to TRBJ2-1, with 13 bases lining up with TRBD2. Germline V gene data show CDR1 as SGHTA and CDR2 as FQGTGA. With 3 bases clipped from V and 6 bases from J, the junction kept 11 bases outside the gene matches. This CDR3 has 18 residues. CDR3 coding DNA: TGTGCCAGCAGCTTCGCGGGGACGGGACTAGCGGGGACCAATGAGCAGTTCTTC. Its protein is CASSFAGTGLAGTNEQFF.

This clonotype has a count of ten or more. V is TRBV21-1 and J is TRBJ2-7. TRBV21-1 is a known pseudogene. The CDR3 runs 17 residues. CDR3 protein: CASSKEKVTVTVYEQYF. CDR3 DNA sequence: TGTGCCAGCAGCAAAGAGAAGGTCACGGTCACGGTCTACGAGCAGTACTTC.

This clonotype came up many times. V gene TRBV28 combines with J gene TRBJ1-5; 10 bases agree with TRBD1. The CDR3 runs 16 residues. Germline loops: CDR1 MDHEN, CDR2 SYDVKM. V dropped 5 bases and J dropped 10; count of bases not matched to a gene: 14. The CDR3 sequence: CASSSVDRGPVRPQHF. The CDR3 nucleotides are TGTGCCAGCAGTAGTGTCGACAGGGGGCCCGTCCGTCCCCAGCATTTT.

The table lists this clonotype with many counts. The genes are TRBV11-1 and TRBJ1-4; D not certain. Germline V gene data show CDR1 as SGHAT and CDR2 as FQDESV (reference sequence). CDR3 length equals 19 residues. Trimming left V 5 bases short and J 3 bases short, with 25 bases between. The CDR3 bases are TGTGCCAGCAGCACTAAGTTCGGCCAGGTTACGGGCTCTAATGAAAAACTGTTTTTT. It yields the protein CASSTKFGQVTGSNEKLFF.

This clonotype has ten or more counts. The chain combines TRBV10-3 with TRBJ1-1; TRBD1 matches at 8 bases. Trimming cost V 4 bases and J 8 bases; bases outside gene matches: 3. Germline CDR1 reads ENHRY; CDR2 reads SYGVKD. The CDR3 has 12 amino acids. The CDR3 bases are TGTGCCATCAGTGGGGGACAGGAGGAAGCTTTCTTT. It codes for CAISGGQEEAFF.